The entry below gives a single T cell receptor beta chain sequence along with its context. The V gene's germline CDR1 is SGHTA and CDR2 FQGNSA. This CDR3 spans 15 amino acids. The germline V and J ends were trimmed by 2 bases and 4 bases, with 14 bases remaining between them. This entry is derived from a study of blood T cells in healthy people across ages. A sample-barcoded 5' primer and a J-beta primer mix were used in a second PCR of roughly 6 to 11 cycles. One entry per CDR3 protein results from TCRdb running MiXCR on the 5' RACE reads. The sample shows about 680,000 distinct CDR3 sequences, roughly 50% of them seen only once.

Source material: blood. The chain combines TRBV7-2 with TRBJ1-2, with D perhaps matching TRBD1 (5 bases). This TCR was recovered from a woman aged 55-75 years in good health. CDR3 region: CASSLRRQGTYGYTF. CDR3 coding DNA: TGTGCCAGCAGCTTAAGGAGGCAGGGAACCTATGGCTACACCTTC. The complete variable domain, with remaining parts taken from reference TRBV7-2 and TRBJ1-2, reads GAGVSQSPSNKVTEKGKDVELRCDPISGHTALYWYRQSLGQGLEFLIYFQGNSAPDKSGLPSDRFSAERTGGSVSTLTIQRTQQEDSAVYLCASSLRRQGTYGYTFGSGTRLTVV.